This T cell receptor beta chain was identified during a study of cytomegalovirus exposure and HLA in healthy donors. Background on the study: Per a later analysis, the 666 first-cohort and 100 to 150 validation repertoires shared one platform. Overall study results and limits: The tendency of first-cohort TCR clusters to co-occur in the roughly 130 validation repertoires was the finding of a later analysis.

Repertoires were generated with immunoSEQ multiplex PCR, while TCRdb's copy carries only in-frame clones and drops some. The sample has roughly 130,000 clones, over 85% seen once. Germline CDR1 is LNHDA and CDR2 is SQIVND (reference sequence). Between the trimmed V and J ends, which lost 0 bases and 4 bases, there was a span of 9 bases. There are 14 residues in the CDR3. In the case of this clone: Its antigen is currently unknown.

The chain links TRBV19 to TRBJ1-2; unclear D gene. Sequences were obtained from PBMCs. This clonotype was sampled from a man aged 25 to 40 in good health and CMV-seronegative. CDR3 region: CASSIDLGLYGYTF. The CDR3 DNA reads TGTGCCAGTAGTATAGATCTAGGACTCTATGGCTACACCTTC.